Here is one T cell receptor (beta chain) with its context. Its antigen is undetermined. The source of the sample is a study of T cells expressing NK-cell markers. Findings and caveats of the study: Where several donors were concerned, these clonotypes also led the CD3+CD56-NKG2C+ fraction.

CDR3 size: 15 residues. The germline V gene encodes CDR1 MNHEY and CDR2 SMNVEV (reference sequence). TCRdb re-called the 5' RACE reads and shows each CDR3 protein once, DNA omitted. The table gives about 460,000 distinct CDR3 sequences; the top ten clones make up about 1.5% of it. V and J are TRBV27 and TRBJ2-4; TCRdb's D call, TRBD2, is unchecked because there is no DNA. Material for sequencing was blood T cells: a sorted CD56 or NKG2C T cell subset, CD4+ or CD8+ T cells, or bulk PBMC T cells (not recorded which). The clonotype was recovered from a woman in her fifties or sixties in good health. CDR3 loop: CASRGKRDFKNIQYF.